Below are 4 T cell receptor beta chains sequenced from a single sample in a study of shared clonotypes between healthy human individuals. The naive CD8 population came from CD45RO-negative cells selected for CCR7, without terminally differentiated effector memory CD45RA+ cells. The data were produced by immunoSEQ multiplex PCR, yet TCRdb's version contains in-frame clones alone and is incomplete. The sample carries about 1,900,000 clones, about 95% recorded once. Sequencing was carried out using naive CD8+ T cells sorted from blood. The receptors were sampled from a man aged 18 to 30 in good health.

About this clone itself: Other DNA sequences of this sample code for an identical CDR3. The V and J genes are TRBV5-6 and TRBJ2-7; a possible D gene is TRBD1 (6 bases). Trimming took 4 bases from V and 1 from J, leaving 9 bases between them. CDR3 length equals 13 residues. Germline V gene lookup returns CDR1 SGHDT and CDR2 YYEEEE. The CDR3 region is CASSGGQSYEQYF. In nucleotides, the CDR3 is TGTGCCAGCAGCGGAGGACAGTCCTACGAGCAGTACTTC.

This chain links TRBV19 with TRBJ1-6, with 7 bases identical to TRBD1. This CDR3 is built from 16 residues. Unmatched junction bases numbered 11, after V lost 5 bases and J lost 7 bases. CDR1 LNHDA and CDR2 SQIVND come from the germline V gene (reference sequence). CDR3 sequence (DNA): TGTGCCAGTAGTCCTAGGGACAGCTCGTGGAATTCACCCCTCCACTTT. Protein product: CASSPRDSSWNSPLHF. Using reference TRBV19 and TRBJ1-6 for the parts outside the CDR3, the full variable domain is DGGITQSPKYLFRKEGQNVTLSCEQNLNHDAMYWYRQDPGQGLRLIYYSQIVNDFQKGDIAEGYSVSREKKESFPLTVTSAQKNPTAFYLCASSPRDSSWNSPLHFGNGTRLTVT.

In nucleotides, the CDR3 is TGTGCCAGCAGCTTAGCGGTGGGGCCGAGGGGGGATACGCAGTATTTT. Its translation is CASSLAVGPRGDTQYF. This chain connects TRBV11-2 to TRBJ2-3; perhaps TRBD1 as D (6 bases). The CDR3 sequence is 16 residues long. Per germline, CDR1 SGHAT and CDR2 FQNNGV. Trimming stripped 1 base from V and 6 bases from J, with 17 bases between.

The chain joins TRBV11-2 to TRBJ2-7; the D call may be TRBD1 or TRBD2 (5 bases each). This CDR3 has 15 amino acids. Between the trimmed V and J ends, which lost 0 bases and 2 bases, there was a span of 11 bases. Germline CDR1 SGHAT, CDR2 FQNNGV. The CDR3, as DNA: TGTGCCAGCAGCTTAGATGGGACCTTCCCCTACGAGCAGTACTTC. Translation: CASSLDGTFPYEQYF.